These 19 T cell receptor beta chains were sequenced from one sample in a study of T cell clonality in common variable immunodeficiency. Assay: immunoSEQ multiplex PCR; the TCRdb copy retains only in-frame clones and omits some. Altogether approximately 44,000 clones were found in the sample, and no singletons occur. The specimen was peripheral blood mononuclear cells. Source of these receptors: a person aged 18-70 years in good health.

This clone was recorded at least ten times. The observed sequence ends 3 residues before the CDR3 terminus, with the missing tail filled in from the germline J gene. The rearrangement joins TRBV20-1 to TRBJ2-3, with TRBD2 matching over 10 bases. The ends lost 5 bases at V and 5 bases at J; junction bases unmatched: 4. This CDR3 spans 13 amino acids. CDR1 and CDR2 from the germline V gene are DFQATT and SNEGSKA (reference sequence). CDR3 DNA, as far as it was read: TGCAGTGCTCATAAGCGGGAGGGAGATACG. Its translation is CSAHKREGDT. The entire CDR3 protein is CSAHKREGDTQYF.

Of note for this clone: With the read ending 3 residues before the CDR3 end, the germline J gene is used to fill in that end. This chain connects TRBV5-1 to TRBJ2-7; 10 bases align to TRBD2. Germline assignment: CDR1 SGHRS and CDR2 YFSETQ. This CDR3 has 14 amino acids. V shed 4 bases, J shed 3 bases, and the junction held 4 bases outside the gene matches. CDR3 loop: CASSPIAGGYEQYF. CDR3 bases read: TGCGCCAGCAGCCCAATAGCGGGAGGCTACGAG.

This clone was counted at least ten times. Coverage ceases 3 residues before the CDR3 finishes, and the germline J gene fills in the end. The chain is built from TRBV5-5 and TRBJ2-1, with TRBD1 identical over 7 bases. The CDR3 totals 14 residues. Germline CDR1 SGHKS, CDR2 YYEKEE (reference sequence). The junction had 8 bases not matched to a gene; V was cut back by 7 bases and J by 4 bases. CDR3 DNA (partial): TGTGCCAGCGGGGGAACAGGGGCTTACAATGAG. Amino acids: CASGGTGAYNE. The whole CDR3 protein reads CASGGTGAYNEQFF.

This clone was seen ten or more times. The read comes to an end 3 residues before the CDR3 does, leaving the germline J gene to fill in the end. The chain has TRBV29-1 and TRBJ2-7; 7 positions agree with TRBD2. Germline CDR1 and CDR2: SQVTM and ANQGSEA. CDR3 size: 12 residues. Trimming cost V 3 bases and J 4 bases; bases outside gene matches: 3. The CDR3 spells CSVDSGSYEQYF. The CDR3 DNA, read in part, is TGCAGCGTTGATAGCGGGTCATACGAG.

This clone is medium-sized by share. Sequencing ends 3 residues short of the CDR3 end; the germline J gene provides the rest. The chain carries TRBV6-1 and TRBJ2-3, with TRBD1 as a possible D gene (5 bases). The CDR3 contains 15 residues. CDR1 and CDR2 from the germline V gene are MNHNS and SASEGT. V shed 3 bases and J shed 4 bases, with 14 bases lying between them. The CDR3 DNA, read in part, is TGTGCCAGCAGTGATCGGCTTACAGGAGCAGATACG. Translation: CASSDRLTGADT. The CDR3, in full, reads CASSDRLTGADTQYF.

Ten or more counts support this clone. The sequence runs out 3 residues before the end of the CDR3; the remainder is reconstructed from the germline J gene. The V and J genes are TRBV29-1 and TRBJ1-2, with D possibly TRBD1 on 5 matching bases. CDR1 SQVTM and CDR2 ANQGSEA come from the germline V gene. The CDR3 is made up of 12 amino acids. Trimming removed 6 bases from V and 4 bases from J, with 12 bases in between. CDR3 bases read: TGCAGCGTCTCTGATCAGGGCTATGGC. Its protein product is CSVSDQGYG. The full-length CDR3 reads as CSVSDQGYGYTF.

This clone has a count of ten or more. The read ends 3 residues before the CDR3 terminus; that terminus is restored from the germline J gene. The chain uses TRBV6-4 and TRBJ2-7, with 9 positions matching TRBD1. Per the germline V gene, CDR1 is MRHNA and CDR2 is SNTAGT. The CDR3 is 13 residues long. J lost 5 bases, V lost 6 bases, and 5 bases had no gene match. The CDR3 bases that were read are TGTGCCAGCAGCCCGGGACAGGGTAACGAG. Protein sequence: CASSPGQGNE. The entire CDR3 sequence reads CASSPGQGNEQYF.

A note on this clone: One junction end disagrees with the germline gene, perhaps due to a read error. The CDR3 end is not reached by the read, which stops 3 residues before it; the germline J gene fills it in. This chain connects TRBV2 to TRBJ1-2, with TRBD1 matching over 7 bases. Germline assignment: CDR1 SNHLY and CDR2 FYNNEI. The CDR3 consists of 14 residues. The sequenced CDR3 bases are TGTGCCAGCAGTGCCCGACAGGGAAACTACGGC. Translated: CASSARQGNYG. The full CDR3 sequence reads CASSARQGNYGYTF.

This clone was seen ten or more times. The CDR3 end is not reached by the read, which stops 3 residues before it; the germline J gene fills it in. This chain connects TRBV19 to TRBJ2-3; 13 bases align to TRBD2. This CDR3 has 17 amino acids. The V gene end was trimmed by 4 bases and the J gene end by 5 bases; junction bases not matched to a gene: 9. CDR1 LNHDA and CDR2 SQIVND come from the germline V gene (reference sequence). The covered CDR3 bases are TGTGCCAGTAGTAGATTACTAGCGGGAGGGCTTAAAGATACG. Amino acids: CASSRLLAGGLKDT. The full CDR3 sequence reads CASSRLLAGGLKDTQYF.

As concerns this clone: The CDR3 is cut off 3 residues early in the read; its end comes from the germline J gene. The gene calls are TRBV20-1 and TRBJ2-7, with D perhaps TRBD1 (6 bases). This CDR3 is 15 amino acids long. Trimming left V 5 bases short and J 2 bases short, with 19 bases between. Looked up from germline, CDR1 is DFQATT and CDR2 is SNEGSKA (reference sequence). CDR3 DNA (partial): TGCAGTGCTCTTGAGACGGGCAGGGGACCCTACGAG. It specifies CSALETGRGPYE. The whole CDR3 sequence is CSALETGRGPYEQYF.

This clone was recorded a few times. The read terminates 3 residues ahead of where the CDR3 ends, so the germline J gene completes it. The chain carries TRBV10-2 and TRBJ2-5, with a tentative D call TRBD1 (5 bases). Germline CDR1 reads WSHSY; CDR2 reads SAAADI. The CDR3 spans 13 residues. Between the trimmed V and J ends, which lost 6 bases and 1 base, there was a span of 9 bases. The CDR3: CASRRDSQETQYF. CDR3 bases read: TGCGCCAGCAGACGTGACAGCCAAGAGACC.

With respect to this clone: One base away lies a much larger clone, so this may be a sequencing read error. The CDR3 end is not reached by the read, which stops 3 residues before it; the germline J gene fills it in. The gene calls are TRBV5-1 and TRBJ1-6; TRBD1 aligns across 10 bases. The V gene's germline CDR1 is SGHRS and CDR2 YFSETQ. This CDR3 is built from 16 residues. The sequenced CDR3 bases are TGCGCCACCAGCCTTGAAGGACAGGGGGAAAGTTCACCC. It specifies CATSLEGQGESSP. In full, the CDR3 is CATSLEGQGESSPLHF.

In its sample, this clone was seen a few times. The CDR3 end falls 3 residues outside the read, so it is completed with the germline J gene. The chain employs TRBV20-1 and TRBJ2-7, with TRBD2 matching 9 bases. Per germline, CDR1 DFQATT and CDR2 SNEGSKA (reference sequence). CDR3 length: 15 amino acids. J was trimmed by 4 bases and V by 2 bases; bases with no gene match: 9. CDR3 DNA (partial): TGCAGTGCTAGACACCCGGGACTAGCCGCATACGAG. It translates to CSARHPGLAAYE. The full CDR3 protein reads CSARHPGLAAYEQYF.

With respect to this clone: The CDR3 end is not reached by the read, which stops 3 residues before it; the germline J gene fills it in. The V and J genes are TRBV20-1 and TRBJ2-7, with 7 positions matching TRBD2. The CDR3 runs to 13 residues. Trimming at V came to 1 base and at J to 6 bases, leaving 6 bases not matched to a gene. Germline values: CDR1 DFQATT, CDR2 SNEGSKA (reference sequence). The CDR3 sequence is CSARGRERREQYF. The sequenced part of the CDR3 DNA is TGCAGTGCTAGAGGGCGGGAGCGCCGCGAG.

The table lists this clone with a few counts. CDR3 region: CASTGGLTSGSTYEQYF. The sequenced CDR3 bases are TGTGCCAGCACCGGGGGACTGACTAGCGGGAGTACCTACGAG. This chain uses TRBV7-8 with TRBJ2-7; 12 bases map to TRBD2. The read falls 3 residues short of the CDR3 end, and the missing part is taken from the germline J gene. V gave up 7 bases and J gave up 2 bases; unmatched junction bases: 12. Germline CDR1 SGHVS, CDR2 FQNEAQ. The CDR3 loop spans 17 amino acids.

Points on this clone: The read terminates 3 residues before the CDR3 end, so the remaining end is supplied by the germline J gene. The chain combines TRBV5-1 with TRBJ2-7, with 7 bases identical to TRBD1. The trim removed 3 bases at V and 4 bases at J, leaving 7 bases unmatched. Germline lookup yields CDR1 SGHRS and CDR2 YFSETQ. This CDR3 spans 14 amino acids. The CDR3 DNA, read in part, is TGCGCCAGCAGCTCGACAGGGTCGGGGTACGAG. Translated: CASSSTGSGYE. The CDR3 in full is CASSSTGSGYEQYF.

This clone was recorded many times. The CDR3 is CSAISGRAVNEQFF. The CDR3 bases that were read are TGCAGTGCTATTAGCGGGAGGGCCGTTAATGAG. The chain couples TRBV20-1 to TRBJ2-1; 11 bases line up with TRBD2. The CDR3 end is not reached by the read, which stops 3 residues before it; the germline J gene fills it in. This CDR3 comprises 14 residues. V lost 4 bases, J lost 7 bases, and 6 bases stayed unmatched. CDR1 is DFQATT, CDR2 SNEGSKA, per germline (reference sequence).

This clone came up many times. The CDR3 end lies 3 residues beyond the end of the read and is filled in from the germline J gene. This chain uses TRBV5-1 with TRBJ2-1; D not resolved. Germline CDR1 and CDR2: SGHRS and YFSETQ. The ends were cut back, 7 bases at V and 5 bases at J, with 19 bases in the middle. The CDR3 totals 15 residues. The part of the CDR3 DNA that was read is TGCGCCAGCCGCCAACGGGTCAAGCCCGACAATGAG. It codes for CASRQRVKPDNE. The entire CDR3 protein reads CASRQRVKPDNEQFF.

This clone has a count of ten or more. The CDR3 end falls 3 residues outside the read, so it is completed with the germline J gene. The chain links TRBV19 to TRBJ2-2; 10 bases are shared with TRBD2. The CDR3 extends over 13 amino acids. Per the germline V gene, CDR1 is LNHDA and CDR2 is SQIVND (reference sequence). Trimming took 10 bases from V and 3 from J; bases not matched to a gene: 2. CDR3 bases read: TGTGCCATTCTAGCGGGGGACACCGGGGAG. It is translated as CAILAGDTGE. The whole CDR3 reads CAILAGDTGELFF. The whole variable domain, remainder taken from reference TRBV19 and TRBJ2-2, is DGGITQSPKYLFRKEGQNVTLSCEQNLNHDAMYWYRQDPGQGLRLIYYSQIVNDFQKGDIAEGYSVSREKKESFPLTVTSAQKNPTAFYLCAILAGDTGELFFGEGSRLTVL.